What follows is one T cell receptor delta chain and its context. Its antigen is unknown. One base away lies a much larger clone, so this may be a sequencing read error. Infants were enrolled after their mothers, pregnant women receiving prenatal care in Kampala, Uganda, were recruited, and documentation of maternal HIV status was required. Home visits to families took place weekly, and collection of infant clinical information, oral swabs and peripheral blood began at 6 weeks of age and was repeated every 4 months after that. After blood was collected in heparin tubes, PBMC were isolated using Ficoll-Paque density gradient centrifugation and then cryopreserved. To prepare the library, RT-PCR was applied. To generate TCR cDNA, RNA from PBMC was reverse transcribed using SuperScript II together with primers specific for the gamma chain and the delta chain. cDNA was purified with AMPure XP beads, amplified, and indexed with Illumina adapters using the Nextera XT Index Kit. Sequencing of the gammadelta TCR libraries was done on an Illumina MiSeq using a V2 300-cycle kit. The paper's data handling went like this. Using MiXCR v2.1.12, CDR3 sequences were assembled, and reads were mapped onto D, J and V genes obtained from GenBank. VDJtools v1.2.1 was used to analyze the repertoires of the CDR3 clonotypes. Identical DNA sequences were merged into single rows after TCRdb reprocessed the public reads with CATT. The V and J calls come from TCRdb's annotation, not from the publication. For this sample the table gives 820 or so delta-chain clones, of which 30% to 45% were detected only once. The ten biggest clones cover about 9% of the sample.

These data belong to a study of delta chains in infants with herpesvirus infections (dated by TCRdb to the early 2020s). Study-level background: The study prospectively followed a Ugandan infant birth cohort from birth to characterize gammadelta T cell responses to primary cytomegalovirus (CMV) infection. The study searched for a public fetal Vdelta1/Vgamma8 gammadelta TCR clonotype in infants who acquired CMV infection after birth. gammadelta TCRs were sequenced from PBMC obtained from approximately 19 CMV-infected infants (one congenitally infected) and seven to nine CMV-uninfected infants for whom sufficient sample was available. Infant blood samples fell into approximate age groups of 1.5, 4, 8 and 12 months. The previously published Belgian fetal and cord blood gammadelta TCR data were not generated in this cohort and were added only for comparison. Broader findings and caveats from the paper: In CMV-uninfected infants, the public clonotype might still exist at levels below the detection limit. Public-clonotype frequency among Vdelta1 cells appeared to be inversely correlated with age at infection and was observed to decay rapidly, seemingly without persisting beyond 2 to 3 months. Detection of the public clonotype was limited to the first time point after infection, and the public clonotype was not found in uninfected infants or in infants infected after 120 days. The public Vdelta1 clonotype was detected in about 20% of the 18 CMV-infected infants, namely three infected postnatally before 120 days of age and the congenitally infected infant. The authors noted a small sample size and no race- or environment-matched controls, since nearly all Ugandans acquire CMV before adulthood.

The CDR3 has 19 amino acids, counting the end cysteine and phenylalanine. The retained sequence is limited to the CDR3, 57 bases, with the frame set at the first base. V is trimmed back by 0 bases and J by 2 bases, and the junction contains 6 bases that no gene match accounts for. CDR1 and CDR2 (GEAIGNYY, EKD) derive from the germline V gene. This receptor chain uses TRDV2 and TRDJ3, with 10 bases aligning to TRDD3. The sample consisted of peripheral blood, taken at time point 2 of longitudinal follow-up. The TCR originated in a human donor who was a Ugandan infant, either HIV-exposed or HIV-unexposed (not recorded which). The DNA sequence is as follows: TGTGCCTGTGACACCATACTGGGGGATGGAACCTGGGACACCCGACAGATGTTTTTC. Translation gives CACDTILGDGTWDTRQMFF.